Shown below are 8 T cell receptor beta chains from a single sample sequenced in a study of metastatic and nonmetastatic thyroid tumors. Patients were all untreated before their thyroid surgery. TCRdb reanalyzed the PCR reads with MiXCR. The sample includes fewer than 40,000 clones, approximately 18% of them seen just once. Sequences were obtained from blood. The receptors originated from a male donor with papillary thyroid cancer or a benign thyroid nodule (not recorded which). Some clones in this sample may be carry-over from other donors' samples.

This clone has ten or more counts. The rearrangement links TRBV20-1 to TRBJ2-2; TRBD2 matches at 7 bases. The CDR3 spans 13 residues. Germline lookup yields CDR1 DFQATT and CDR2 SNEGSKA (reference sequence). V lost 4 bases to trimming and J lost 8 bases; unmatched junction nucleotides: 7. CDR3 DNA sequence: TGCAGTGCTACGACTAGCCTTAGGGGGGAGCTGTTTTTT. This codes for CSATTSLRGELFF.

To note about this clone: One end of the junction varies from germline; a read error may be responsible. The same CDR3 can be traced to other DNA sequences in this sample. The chain combines TRBV5-1 with TRBJ2-2; 14 nucleotides line up with TRBD2. The V gene's germline CDR1 is SGHRS and CDR2 YFSETQ. CDR3 size: 18 residues. This CDR3 is CASSLGLAGGRNTGELFF. The CDR3 DNA reads TGCGCCAGCAGCTTGGGACTAGCGGGAGGGAGAAACACAGGGGAGCTGTTTTTT.

This clone has more than one count but fewer than ten. The rearrangement uses TRBV6-1 and TRBJ2-7; 7 bases line up with TRBD1. The CDR3 totals 16 residues. V trimming: 10 bases; J trimming: 3 bases; junction bases outside the gene matches: 18. CDR1 is MNHNS and CDR2 is SASEGT in the germline V gene. CDR3 bases: TGTGCCATCCGGACCCAACAGGGGCCCAATCTCTACGAGCAGTACTTC. This codes for CAIRTQQGPNLYEQYF.

The chain couples TRBV6-1 to TRBJ1-1; D possibly corresponds to TRBD1 (6 bases). The germline V and J ends were trimmed by 3 bases and 8 bases, with 16 bases remaining between them. The CDR3 is 14 amino acids. CDR1 is MNHNS, CDR2 SASEGT, per germline. Here the CDR3 DNA reads TGTGCCAGCAGTGACAGAGGGGGAACGAAGGAAGCTTTCTTT. This sequence encodes CASSDRGGTKEAFF.

The chain employs TRBV9 and TRBJ2-5; 11 bases are shared with TRBD2. From germline, CDR1 is SGDLS and CDR2 YYNGEE. The CDR3 length is 18 residues. The J segment lost 5 bases and the V segment lost 5 bases, leaving 17 bases of the junction unmatched. CDR3 coding DNA: TGTGCCAGCAGTTTAGGGACGGTAGCGGGAGGGCCCTGTGAGACCCAGTACTTC. This sequence encodes CASSLGTVAGGPCETQYF.

At least ten counts were recorded for this clone. The chain uses TRBV5-1 and TRBJ1-1; 8 bases fit TRBD1. Germline V gene sequence: CDR1 SGHRS, CDR2 YFSETQ. The CDR3 spans 13 residues. V dropped 5 bases and J dropped 6; count of bases not matched to a gene: 6. CDR3 coding DNA: TGCGCCAGCAGTAGGACAGGGTACGCTGAAGCTTTCTTT. As protein: CASSRTGYAEAFF.

This clone came up many times. This chain connects TRBV19 to TRBJ2-5, with 9 bases matching TRBD2. V lost 3 bases and J lost 5; bases outside the gene matches: 7. This CDR3 contains 15 residues. Germline V lookup: CDR1 LNHDA, CDR2 SQIVND (reference sequence). CDR3 residues: CASSISAGGWETQYF. The CDR3 nucleotides are TGTGCCAGTAGTATTTCGGCGGGAGGGTGGGAGACCCAGTACTTC.

This clone was counted many times. The J gene is TRBJ2-3, the V gene TRBV5-1; D not resolved. The CDR3 contains 13 residues. Trimming shortened V by 2 bases and J by 1 base, and 5 bases separated the two germline ends. Germline CDR1 and CDR2: SGHRS and YFSETQ. The CDR3 protein is CASSLDGTDTQYF. CDR3 in DNA: TGCGCCAGCAGCTTAGATGGCACAGATACGCAGTATTTT.